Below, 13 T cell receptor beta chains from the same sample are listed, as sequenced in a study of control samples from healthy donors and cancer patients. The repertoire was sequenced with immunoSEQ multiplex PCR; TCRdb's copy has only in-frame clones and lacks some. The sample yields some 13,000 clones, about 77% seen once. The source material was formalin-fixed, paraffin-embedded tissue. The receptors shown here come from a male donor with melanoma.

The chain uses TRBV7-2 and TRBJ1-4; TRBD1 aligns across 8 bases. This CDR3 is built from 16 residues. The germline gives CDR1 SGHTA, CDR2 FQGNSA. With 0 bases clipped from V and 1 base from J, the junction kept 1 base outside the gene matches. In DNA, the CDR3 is TGTGCCAGCAGCTTAGCCAGGGGGCTAACTAATGAAAAACTGTTTTTT. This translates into CASSLARGLTNEKLFF.

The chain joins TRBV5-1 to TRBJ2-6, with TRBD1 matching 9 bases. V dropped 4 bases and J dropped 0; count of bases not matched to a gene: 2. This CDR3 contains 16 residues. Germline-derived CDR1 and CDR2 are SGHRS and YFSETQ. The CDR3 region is CASSGTGISGANVLTF. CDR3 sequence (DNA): TGCGCCAGCAGCGGGACAGGGATCTCTGGGGCCAACGTCCTGACTTTC.

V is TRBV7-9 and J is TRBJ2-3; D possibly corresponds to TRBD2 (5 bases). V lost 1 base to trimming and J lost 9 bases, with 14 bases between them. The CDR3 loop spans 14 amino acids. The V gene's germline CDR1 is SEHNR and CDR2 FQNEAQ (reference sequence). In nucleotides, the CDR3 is TGTGCCAGCAGCTTAGGGACTGCAGAAAGCACGCAGTATTTT. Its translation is CASSLGTAESTQYF.

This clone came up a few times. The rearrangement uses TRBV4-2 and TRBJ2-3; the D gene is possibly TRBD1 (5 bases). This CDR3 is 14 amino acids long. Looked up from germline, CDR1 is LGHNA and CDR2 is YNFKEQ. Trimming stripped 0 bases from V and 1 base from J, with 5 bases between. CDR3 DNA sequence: TGTGCCAGCAGCCAAGAAGGGGGCACAGATACGCAGTATTTT. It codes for CASSQEGGTDTQYF.

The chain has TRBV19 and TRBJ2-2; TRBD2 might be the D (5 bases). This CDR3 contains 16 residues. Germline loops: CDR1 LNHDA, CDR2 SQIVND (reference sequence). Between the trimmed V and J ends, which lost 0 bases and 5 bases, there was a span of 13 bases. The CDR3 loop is CASSIDWGRGTGELFF. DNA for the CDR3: TGTGCCAGTAGTATAGATTGGGGAAGAGGGACCGGGGAGCTGTTTTTT.

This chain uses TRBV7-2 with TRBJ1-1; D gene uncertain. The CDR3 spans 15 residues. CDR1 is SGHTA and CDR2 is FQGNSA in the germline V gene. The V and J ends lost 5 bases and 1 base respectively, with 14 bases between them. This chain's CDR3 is CASSPRSRTNTEAFF. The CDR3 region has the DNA TGTGCCAGCAGCCCCCGAAGTAGGACGAACACTGAAGCTTTCTTT.

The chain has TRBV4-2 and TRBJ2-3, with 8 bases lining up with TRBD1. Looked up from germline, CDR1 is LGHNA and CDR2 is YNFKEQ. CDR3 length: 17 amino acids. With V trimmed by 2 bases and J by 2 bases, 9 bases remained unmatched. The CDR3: CASSQKGTGGITDTQYF. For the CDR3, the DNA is TGTGCCAGCAGCCAAAAGGGTACAGGGGGTATCACAGATACGCAGTATTTT.

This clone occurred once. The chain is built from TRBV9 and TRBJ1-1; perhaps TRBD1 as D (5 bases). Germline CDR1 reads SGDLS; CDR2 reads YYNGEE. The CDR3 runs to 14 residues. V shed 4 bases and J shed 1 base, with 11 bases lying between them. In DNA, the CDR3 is TGTGCCAGCAGCCTTATGGACACGAACACTGAAGCTTTCTTT. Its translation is CASSLMDTNTEAFF.

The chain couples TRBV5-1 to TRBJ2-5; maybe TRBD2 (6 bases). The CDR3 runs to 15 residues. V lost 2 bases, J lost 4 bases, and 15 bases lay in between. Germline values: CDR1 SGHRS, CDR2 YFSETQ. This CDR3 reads CASSFEGGERETQYF. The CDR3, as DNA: TGCGCCAGCAGCTTCGAGGGCGGGGAGCGAGAGACCCAGTACTTC.

CDR3 region: CASSLSLTRETEAFF. DNA of the CDR3: TGTGCCAGCAGCTTATCCTTGACCCGGGAAACTGAAGCTTTCTTT. The V call is TRBV7-2, the J call TRBJ1-1; no firm D call. Trimming pared 2 bases from V and 5 bases from J, leaving 15 bases between. CDR1 and CDR2 from the germline V gene are SGHTA and FQGNSA. The CDR3 contains 15 residues.

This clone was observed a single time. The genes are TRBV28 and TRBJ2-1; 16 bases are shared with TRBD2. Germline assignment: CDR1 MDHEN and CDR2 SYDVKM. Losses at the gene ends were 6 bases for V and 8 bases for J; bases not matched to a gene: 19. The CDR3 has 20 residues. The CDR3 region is CASRLPPGLAGGPVRDEQFF. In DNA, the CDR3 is TGTGCCAGCAGGCTCCCCCCGGGACTAGCGGGGGGGCCGGTTAGAGATGAGCAGTTCTTC.

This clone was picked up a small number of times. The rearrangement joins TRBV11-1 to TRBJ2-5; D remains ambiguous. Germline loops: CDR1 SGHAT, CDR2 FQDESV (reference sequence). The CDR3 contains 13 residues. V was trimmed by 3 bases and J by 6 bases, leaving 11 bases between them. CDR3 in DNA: TGTGCCAGCAGCTTGACCACGAGAAAGACCCAGTACTTC. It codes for CASSLTTRKTQYF.

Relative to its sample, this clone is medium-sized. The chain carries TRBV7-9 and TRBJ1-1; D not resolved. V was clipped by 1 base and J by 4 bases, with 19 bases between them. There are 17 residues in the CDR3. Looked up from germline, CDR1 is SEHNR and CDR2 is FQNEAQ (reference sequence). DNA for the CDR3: TGTGCCAGCAGCTTAGTATCTGGCGCACCACGGGGCACTGAAGCTTTCTTT. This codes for CASSLVSGAPRGTEAFF.